What follows is one T cell receptor (beta chain) and its context. Source study methods: Sequence data from immunoSEQ were junction-only and lacked quality scores; consequently, filtering differed. The data were produced by immunoSEQ multiplex PCR, yet TCRdb's version contains in-frame clones alone and is incomplete. D and trimming come from the DNA, and the V and J calls and clone size come from that table. The sample has approximately 600,000 clones, approximately 95% seen once. The data stem from a study of shared clonotypes between healthy human individuals. Germline values: CDR1 SGHNT, CDR2 YYREEE (reference sequence). Losses at the gene ends were 6 bases for V and 0 bases for J; bases not matched to a gene: 5. The CDR3 runs 15 residues. CD8 cells regarded as naive lacked CD45RO, were positively chosen for CCR7, and omitted terminally differentiated effector memory CD45RA+ cells.

The TCR sequence derives from a woman younger than 45 in good health. This chain links TRBV5-4 with TRBJ2-3, with 9 bases lining up with TRBD2. The specimen was naive CD8+ T cells sorted from blood. The DNA of the CDR3 is TGTGCCAGCAAGCTAGCGGGATCTAGCACAGATACGCAGTATTTT. This codes for CASKLAGSSTDTQYF.